This T cell receptor beta chain was recorded in a study of T-cell memory formation after mild COVID-19. Across the whole study: Clustering of TCRs was largely donor specific.

CDR1 and CDR2 from the germline V gene are MNHNY and SVGAGI (reference sequence). Trimming removed 4 bases at V and 11 bases at J, with 11 bases between. This CDR3 contains 11 residues. This clonotype was found a few times. Antigen: not known. Study observations and caveats: Whereas later expanders leaned CD4+, clones contracting day 15 to 85 showed a balanced CD4/CD8 makeup. Pre-infection memory carried some responding clones, suggesting that cross-reactive memory joined.

cDNA libraries for TCR alpha and TCR beta, carrying sample barcodes and UMIs, came from 5'RACE with constant-segment primers. TCRdb itself ran the 5' RACE reads through MiXCR, one entry per CDR3 protein. Seen here are some 490,000 distinct CDR3 sequences, roughly 18% observed once, and the top ten hold approximately 13%. Sequencing input: PBMCs or a T cell subset sorted from them (not recorded which). The V call is TRBV6-6, the J call TRBJ1-1, with no clear D. This TCR was recovered from an adult woman who had mild COVID-19 (a few samples of this study predate the infection). Cell type and time point are not known. CDR3 coding DNA: TGTGCCAGCAGTTGGCAAGTTGGGGCTTTCTTT. Encoded protein: CASSWQVGAFF.